This T cell receptor beta chain was sequenced for a study of Ad26.COV2.S vaccination and SARS-CoV-2 variants. About the study: In the COV1001 trial, the donor was in the Ad26.COV2.S arm. Participants got Ad26.COV2.S intramuscularly, once or twice 56 days apart. General study points: Responses of T cells in total may have been underestimated by the TCR breadth and depth analyses.

Points on this clone: As yet, its antigen is unknown.

Specified treatment: around 19 received Ad26.COV2.S at low or high dose, single or two shots; about 5 received placebo; per-sample allocation not given. Collection of the samples took place on day 63 after the first injection of vaccine or placebo. An adult of 18-55 years in Boston served as donor. Repertoires were generated with immunoSEQ multiplex PCR, while TCRdb's copy carries only in-frame clones and drops some. In the table there are more than 400,000 clones, about 90% of which are singletons. The TCR was taken from a person aged 18-60 years who received the Ad26.COV2.S COVID-19 vaccine or a placebo. This sample comprised peripheral blood, obtained in a trial of Ad26.COV2.S vaccine versus placebo.

CDR3 in DNA: TGTGCCTGGAGTTACACAGGGCGGGATGAAAAACTGTTTTTT. Residues: CAWSYTGRDEKLFF. This chain links TRBV30 with TRBJ1-4; perhaps TRBD1 as D (6 bases). The CDR3 runs to 14 residues. V was trimmed by 2 bases and J by 6 bases, leaving 13 bases between them. CDR1 is GTSNPN, CDR2 SVGIG, per germline (reference sequence).